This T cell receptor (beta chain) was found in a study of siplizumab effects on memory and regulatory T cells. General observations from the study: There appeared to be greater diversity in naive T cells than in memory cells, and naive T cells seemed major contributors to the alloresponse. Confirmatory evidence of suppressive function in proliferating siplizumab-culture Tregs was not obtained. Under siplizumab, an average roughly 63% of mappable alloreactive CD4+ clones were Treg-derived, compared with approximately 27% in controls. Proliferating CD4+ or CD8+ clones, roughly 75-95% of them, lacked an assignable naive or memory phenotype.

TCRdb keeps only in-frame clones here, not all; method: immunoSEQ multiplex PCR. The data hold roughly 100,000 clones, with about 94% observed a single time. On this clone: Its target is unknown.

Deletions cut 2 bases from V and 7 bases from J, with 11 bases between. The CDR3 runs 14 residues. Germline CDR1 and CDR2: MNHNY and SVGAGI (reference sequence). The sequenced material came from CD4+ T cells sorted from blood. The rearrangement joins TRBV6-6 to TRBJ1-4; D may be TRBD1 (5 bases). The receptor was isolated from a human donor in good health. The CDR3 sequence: CASSYGGTSEKLFF. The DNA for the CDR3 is TGTGCCAGCAGTTACGGAGGGACGAGTGAAAAACTGTTTTTT.